The T cell receptor (beta chain) described here comes from a study of blood T cell repertoires in COVID-19. Overall study: The origin of the acute and convalescent COVID-19 samples was the United States, Italy and Spain. T cells, B-cell-depleted T cells, or PBMCs supplied cDNA or gDNA.

In the original processing: Nucleated cell number was recorded as an estimate derived from reference gene primer amplification. Measured with immunoSEQ multiplex PCR; TCRdb has only the in-frame clones, and not every one. The V and J calls and the clone size are those of that table, but D and trimming were determined from the DNA. The table records roughly 77,000 clones, around 74% of them present only once. This CDR3 contains 16 residues. Germline CDR1 is SGHTA and CDR2 is FQGNSA. V was pared by 5 bases and J by 5 bases, with 12 bases of the junction left unmatched. The V call is TRBV7-2, the J call TRBJ1-5; 7 bases fit TRBD1. The TCR comes from a human donor in a cohort sampled during active COVID-19. Sequencing was performed on peripheral blood. The CDR3 nucleotides read TGTGCCAGCAGCCATGGACGGGCAGGGGGTTATCAGCCCCAGCATTTT. It codes for CASSHGRAGGYQPQHF. Full variable domain (rest looked up from reference TRBV7-2 and TRBJ1-5): GAGVSQSPSNKVTEKGKDVELRCDPISGHTALYWYRQSLGQGLEFLIYFQGNSAPDKSGLPSDRFSAERTGGSVSTLTIQRTQQEDSAVYLCASSHGRAGGYQPQHFGDGTRLSIL.